The 22 T cell receptor beta chains in this list originate from one sample, sequenced in a study of control samples from healthy donors and cancer patients. Sequenced by immunoSEQ multiplex PCR; TCRdb stores in-frame clones only, minus some. The table has under 200,000 clones, roughly 94% seen once; the top ten hold under 8.5%. The sample consisted of blood. The receptors originated from a woman between 35 and 50 years old in good health.

The J gene is TRBJ1-1, the V gene TRBV5-1, with 7 bases lining up with TRBD1. Germline V gene data show CDR1 as SGHRS and CDR2 as YFSETQ. V lost 0 bases, J lost 11 bases, and 13 bases stayed unmatched. This CDR3 has 15 amino acids. The CDR3 loop reads CASSLAIMEQGTAFF. CDR3 nucleotide sequence: TGCGCCAGCAGCTTGGCCATTATGGAACAGGGGACGGCTTTCTTT. Variable domain in full (rest from reference TRBV5-1 and TRBJ1-1): KAGVTQTPRYLIKTRGQQVTLSCSPISGHRSVSWYQQTPGQGLQFLFEYFSETQRNKGNFPGRFSGRQFSNSRSEMNVSTLELGDSALYLCASSLAIMEQGTAFFGQGTRLTVV.

The chain is built from TRBV20-1 and TRBJ2-3; D is undetermined. Trimming pared 8 bases from V and 6 bases from J, leaving 12 bases between. Germline loops: CDR1 DFQATT, CDR2 SNEGSKA (reference sequence). This CDR3 has 11 amino acids. The CDR3 sequence is CSSDLGDTQYF. CDR3 DNA: TGCAGTTCCGACCTGGGGGATACGCAGTATTTT.

The table lists this clone with a count of one. V and J are TRBV19 and TRBJ1-2, with D possibly TRBD1 on 5 matching bases. V lost 3 bases, J lost 4 bases, and 15 bases lay in between. Per germline, CDR1 LNHDA and CDR2 SQIVND (reference sequence). The CDR3 is 15 residues long. In DNA, the CDR3 is TGTGCCAGTAGTATGGGGGTGTGGCAGAGCTATGGCTACACCTTC. This sequence encodes CASSMGVWQSYGYTF.

J is TRBJ1-1 and V is TRBV27; 7 bases line up with TRBD1. The V and J ends lost 3 bases and 8 bases, in that order; junction bases with no gene match: 3. CDR1 and CDR2 from the germline V gene are MNHEY and SMNVEV (reference sequence). The CDR3 has 12 residues. The CDR3 DNA sequence: TGTGCCAGCAGTTTCCTACAGGGGGAAGCTTTCTTT. This sequence encodes CASSFLQGEAFF.

The gene calls are TRBV3-1 (or the pseudogene TRBV3-2) and TRBJ1-4; D is unclear. There are 14 residues in the CDR3. V was cut by 4 bases and J by 0 bases, with 6 bases left in between. In germline, CDR1 is LGHDT, CDR2 YNNKEL (reference sequence). The CDR3 coding sequence is TGTGCCAGCAGCCGCGAAGCAACTAATGAAAAACTGTTTTTT. It translates to CASSREATNEKLFF.

The rearrangement uses TRBV19 and TRBJ1-2; a weak D match, TRBD1 (5 bases). V was clipped by 7 bases and J by 6 bases, with 21 bases between them. There are 15 residues in the CDR3. The germline CDR1 and CDR2 sequences are LNHDA and SQIVND (reference sequence). Here the CDR3 DNA reads TGTGCCAGTAACCGTTATGTATCAGGGCTTGATGGCTACACCTTC. This codes for CASNRYVSGLDGYTF.

The J gene is TRBJ2-7, the V gene TRBV6-2 or TRBV6-3; the D is unclear. Germline CDR1 MNHEY, CDR2 SVGEGT. The CDR3 is 13 residues long. With 5 bases removed from V and 5 bases from J, the gap between germline ends came to 13 bases. CDR3 DNA: TGTGCCAGCAGTCGCCCACATGGGCACGAGCAGTACTTC. It codes for CASSRPHGHEQYF.

The V and J genes are TRBV15 and TRBJ2-1, with 7 bases that match TRBD2. The CDR3 contains 15 residues. CDR1 and CDR2 (germline): LNHNV, YYDKDF (reference sequence). Trimming cost V 5 bases and J 3 bases; bases outside gene matches: 7. CDR3 sequence: CATSGGDRDYNEQFF. The CDR3, as DNA: TGTGCCACCAGCGGGGGGGACCGAGACTACAATGAGCAGTTCTTC.

This clone was picked up one time. V is TRBV5-4 and J is TRBJ2-1; 8 positions match TRBD2. V shed 7 bases, J shed 5 bases, and the junction held 8 bases outside the gene matches. CDR3 length: 14 amino acids. Germline CDR1 and CDR2: SGHNT and YYREEE (reference sequence). In DNA form, the CDR3 reads TGTGCCAGCGCTAGCGGGCACCAAAACAATGAGCAGTTCTTC. This encodes CASASGHQNNEQFF.

The chain recombines TRBV6-1 with TRBJ1-4; TRBD1 is a possible D gene (6 bases). Per the germline V gene, CDR1 is MNHNS and CDR2 is SASEGT. This CDR3 spans 17 amino acids. The V and J ends lost 0 bases and 0 bases respectively, with 11 bases between them. The CDR3 reads CASSEAGQGPTNEKLFF. CDR3 sequence (DNA): TGTGCCAGCAGTGAAGCGGGTCAGGGGCCAACTAATGAAAAACTGTTTTTT.

The V call is TRBV21-1, the J call TRBJ2-7; the table names TRBD1, a call not compared with the DNA. TRBV21-1 is an annotated pseudogene. The CDR3 is made up of 15 amino acids. CDR3 nucleotide sequence: TGTGCCAGCAGCAAAGGAGAGACACCTCCCTACGAGCAGTACTTC. Amino acid sequence: CASSKGETPPYEQYF.

This clone was observed a handful of times. The V call is TRBV6-2 or TRBV6-3, the J call TRBJ2-7, with D unresolved. This CDR3 has 16 amino acids. Germline V lookup: CDR1 MNHEY, CDR2 SVGEGT. Trimming cost V 4 bases and J 2 bases, with 18 bases left between them. Written as DNA, the CDR3 is TGTGCCAGCAGTTCCGGGCCAGAAAGGTTGGCCTACGAGCAGTACTTC. Translated: CASSSGPERLAYEQYF.

J is TRBJ1-5 and V is TRBV2; 8 positions agree with TRBD1. The CDR3 spans 15 residues. J gave up 7 bases and V 6 bases, and 11 bases lay outside the gene matches. Germline-derived CDR1 and CDR2 are SNHLY and FYNNEI. The DNA for the CDR3 is TGTGCCAGCAGCCGTCAGACAGGGGCGGGCCAGCCCCAGCATTTT. Its protein is CASSRQTGAGQPQHF.

This chain links TRBV19 with TRBJ1-4; D unclear. The germline V gene encodes CDR1 LNHDA and CDR2 SQIVND (reference sequence). V was cut by 3 bases and J by 4 bases, with 12 bases left in between. This CDR3 contains 15 residues. Here the CDR3 reads CASSMRHSLNEKLFF. The CDR3 DNA reads as TGTGCCAGTAGTATGAGGCACTCACTTAATGAAAAACTGTTTTTT.

The V call is TRBV5-6, the J call TRBJ2-1, with TRBD2 matching 12 bases. This CDR3 comprises 16 residues. CDR1 SGHDT and CDR2 YYEEEE come from the germline V gene. V gave up 4 bases and J gave up 6 bases; unmatched junction bases: 8. CDR3 coding DNA: TGTGCCAGCAGCCTCAGACTAGCGGGGGCGGGCAATGAGCAGTTCTTC. It yields the protein CASSLRLAGAGNEQFF.

The chain has TRBV5-4 and TRBJ2-2, with TRBD2 as a possible D gene (5 bases). Germline V gene lookup returns CDR1 SGHNT and CDR2 YYREEE (reference sequence). Trimming took off 1 base at V and 6 bases at J, with 10 bases between the two ends. This CDR3 spans 14 amino acids. CDR3 DNA: TGTGCCAGCAGCTTGACTAGAGACGCCGGGGAGCTGTTTTTT. It codes for CASSLTRDAGELFF. The full variable domain, in which reference TRBV5-4 and TRBJ2-2 provide the parts outside the CDR3, is ETGVTQSPTHLIKTRGQQVTLRCSSQSGHNTVSWYQQALGQGPQFIFQYYREEENGRGNFPPRFSGLQFPNYSSELNVNALELDDSALYLCASSLTRDAGELFFGEGSRLTVL.

The V gene is TRBV19, the J gene TRBJ1-6; the D is unclear. Germline CDR1 and CDR2: LNHDA and SQIVND (reference sequence). Between the trimmed V and J ends, which lost 7 bases and 0 bases, there was a span of 28 bases. The CDR3 runs 21 residues. CDR3 amino acids: CASKKITGENFQSSYNSPLHF. The CDR3 DNA reads as TGTGCCAGTAAAAAGATTACCGGAGAAAATTTTCAGAGCTCCTATAATTCACCCCTCCACTTT.

V gene TRBV18 combines with J gene TRBJ1-3; the D is unclear. The V gene's germline CDR1 is KGHSH and CDR2 LQKENI. Trimming took off 0 bases at V and 0 bases at J, with 12 bases between the two ends. The CDR3 has 17 residues. The CDR3 region is CASSPPASFHSGNTIYF. The CDR3 DNA is TGTGCCAGCTCACCACCGGCGTCTTTTCACTCTGGAAACACCATATATTTT.

The chain recombines TRBV14 with TRBJ1-4; D remains ambiguous. Trimming shortened V by 0 bases and J by 13 bases, and 9 bases separated the two germline ends. The CDR3 totals 12 residues. CDR1 and CDR2 (germline): SGHDN, FVKESK. CDR3 region: CASSQDFGVLFF. CDR3 coding DNA: TGTGCCAGCAGCCAAGATTTCGGCGTACTGTTTTTT.

The chain uses TRBV6-2 or TRBV6-3 and TRBJ1-5, with D hard to call. This CDR3 is 14 amino acids long. CDR1 and CDR2 (germline): MNHEY, SVGEGT. V was trimmed by 5 bases and J by 5 bases, leaving 13 bases between them. The CDR3 sequence is CASSLRVIDQPQHF. The CDR3 DNA sequence: TGTGCCAGCAGTCTAAGGGTGATCGATCAGCCCCAGCATTTT.

This chain links TRBV7-9 with TRBJ1-1; no firm D call. This CDR3 is 13 amino acids long. Germline values: CDR1 SEHNR, CDR2 FQNEAQ (reference sequence). V gave up 6 bases and J gave up 3 bases, with 11 bases separating them. CDR3 DNA sequence: TGTGCCAGCAGTGCACAGATCGACACTGAAGCTTTCTTT. Protein: CASSAQIDTEAFF.

The chain carries TRBV6-5 and TRBJ2-5; 10 bases agree with TRBD1. Trimming removed 0 bases from V and 4 bases from J; junction bases left unmatched: 5. Germline lookup yields CDR1 MNHEY and CDR2 SVGAGI. This CDR3 spans 16 amino acids. The CDR3 region is CASSYSRTGGVETQYF. The DNA for the CDR3 is TGTGCCAGCAGTTACTCGAGGACAGGGGGTGTAGAGACCCAGTACTTC.